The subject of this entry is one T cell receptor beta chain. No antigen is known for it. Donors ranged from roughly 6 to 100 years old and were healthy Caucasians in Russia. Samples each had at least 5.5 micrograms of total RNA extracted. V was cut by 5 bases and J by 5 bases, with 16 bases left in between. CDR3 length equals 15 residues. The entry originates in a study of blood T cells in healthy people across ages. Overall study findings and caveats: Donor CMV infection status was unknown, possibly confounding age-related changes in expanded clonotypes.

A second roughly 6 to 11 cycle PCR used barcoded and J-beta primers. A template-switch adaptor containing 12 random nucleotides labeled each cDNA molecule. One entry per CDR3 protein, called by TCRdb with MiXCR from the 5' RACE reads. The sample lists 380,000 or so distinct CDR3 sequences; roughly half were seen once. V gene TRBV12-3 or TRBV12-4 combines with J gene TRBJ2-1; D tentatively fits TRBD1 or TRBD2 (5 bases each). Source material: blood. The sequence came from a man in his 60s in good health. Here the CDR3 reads CASSPPGRRNNEQFF. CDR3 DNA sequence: TGTGCCAGCAGTCCGCCGGGACGTAGAAACAATGAGCAGTTCTTC.